This TCR beta chain was observed in a study of blood T cell repertoires in COVID-19 (dated by TCRdb to the early 2020s). Some background on the complete study: Collaborator samples came from the United States, Italy and Spain and covered acute and convalescent phases of COVID-19. Where available, HLA class I and class II types were taken from metadata supplied by the sample provider and were not determined by assay-based typing. Samples came from the ongoing ImmuneRACE study (first 160 participants) plus 1,254 subjects from 6 global collaborators. The dataset comprised deeply sampled blood TCRbeta repertoires from subjects exposed to, actively infected with, or recovered from COVID-19. The sample metadata nearly always contained a de-identified subject ID, COVID-19 status, age in years and sex. The repertoires were released in a freely available public database intended as a resource for research on the immune response to SARS-CoV-2. The material from the prospective study consisted of cDNA or gDNA derived from T cells, B-cell-depleted T cells, or PBMCs. Findings and caveats that apply to the study as a whole: How much clinical and demographic metadata was included differed by source and by participant, and the metadata was provided uncurated.

Each collaborating institution followed its own protocols to collect whole blood in K2EDTA tubes. For TCRbeta analysis, collaborators shipped samples as frozen whole blood, isolated PBMCs, or DNA extracted from either of those sample types. Comments on this clone: Its target antigen remains unknown. Base-call qualities are not available, and no considerably larger clone is one nucleotide away.

TCRbeta CDR3 regions were amplified from genomic DNA using the immunoSEQ Assay, a bias-controlled multiplex PCR. The original pipeline was this. Within the assay, amplification of reference gene primers was used to estimate how many nucleated cells each sample contained. To quantify the absolute abundance of each unique TCRbeta CDR3 rearrangement, sequence reads were collapsed and filtered. For each sample, productive Simpson clonality was calculated as the square root of Simpson's diversity index across productive rearrangements. TCRdb took this table from immuneACCESS and kept in-frame rearrangements with V and J called. Such tables lack part of the clones; where checked against another copy, unresolved V genes explain under half of the gap, and the rest is unexplained. That table supplies the V and J calls and clone size; D and trimming were determined from the DNA. For this sample there are tens of thousands of clones; roughly nine tenths appear just once. The ten biggest clones cover about 1.3% of the sample.

The material sequenced was peripheral blood. This receptor was taken from a man aged 60 to 75 with acute or convalescent COVID-19.

The CDR3 reads CSVERTGLGYTF. The DNA reads as follows: TGCAGCGTTGAAAGGACAGGGCTTGGCTACACCTTC. The rearrangement joined TRBV29-1 to TRBJ1-2; 8 of the junction bases match TRBD1. Including the terminal cysteine and phenylalanine, the CDR3 comprises 12 residues. Just CDR3 DNA is preserved here, 36 bases in frame from base 1. Trimming takes 2 bases off V and 7 bases off J; junction bases not matched to a gene: 3. The germline V gene specifies SQVTM as CDR1 and ANQGSEA as CDR2.